This T cell receptor (beta chain) was obtained from a study of T cells in Graves' hyperthyroidism and ophthalmopathy. TCR beta CDR3 regions were amplified from RNA transcripts. TCR CDR3 regions were first amplified by RT-PCR with HTBI primers. One entry per CDR3 protein, called by TCRdb with MiXCR from the multiplex PCR reads. The profile shows about 46,000 distinct CDR3 sequences, more than 40% of them singletons. Calling Graves' hyperthyroidism stable meant ophthalmopathy did not progress within 18 months. Study results and limitations: The model anticipated ophthalmopathy a median about six months pre-onset. A model of 13 V-J features distinguished ophthalmopathy from stable hyperthyroidism. Blood samples included most of the expanded thyroid clonotypes exceeding 0.001.

This clonotype appeared many times. What it recognizes is unknown. This could be a read error, since a much larger clone is one nucleotide away. This TCR derives from a woman between 50 and 59 years old with Graves' hyperthyroidism. Input material: peripheral blood or thyroid tissue (not recorded which).

The CDR3 sequence: CSASSQTYEQYF. CDR3 DNA sequence: TGCAGTGCTAGTTCCCAAACCTACGAGCAGTACTTC. The chain recombines TRBV20-1 with TRBJ2-7; no reliable D call. CDR3 size: 12 residues. Trimming removed 3 bases at V and 2 bases at J, with 8 bases between. Germline-derived CDR1 and CDR2 are DFQATT and SNEGSKA (reference sequence).